The next 13 T cell receptor beta chains were all read from a single sample in a study of OX40 agonist ivuxolimab in advanced cancers. Measured with immunoSEQ multiplex PCR; TCRdb has only the in-frame clones, and not every one. The sample holds around 56,000 clones, around 82% seen once. Sample: CD4+ or CD8+ T cells sorted from blood, taken in a trial of the OX40 agonist ivuxolimab. The receptors shown here come from an adult with an advanced solid tumor such as melanoma, head and neck, liver or kidney cancer.

This clone appeared a single time. The chain is built from TRBV5-7 and TRBJ1-4; the match to TRBD1 covers 7 bases. TRBV5-7 is an ORF; its function is uncertain. V shed 4 bases and J 6 bases; nucleotides not matched to a gene: 9. There are 15 residues in the CDR3. CDR3 bases: TGTGCCAGCAGCGACCCGGGACAGCCTTATGAAAAACTGTTTTTT. Translating gives CASSDPGQPYEKLFF.

This chain joins TRBV7-2 and TRBJ2-1; 10 bases line up with TRBD2. The junction had 2 bases not matched to a gene; V was cut back by 2 bases and J by 1 base. Per germline, CDR1 SGHTA and CDR2 FQGNSA. This CDR3 has 16 amino acids. CDR3 residues: CASSLTSGVSYNEQFF. In nucleotides, the CDR3 is TGTGCCAGCAGCTTAACTAGCGGGGTTTCCTACAATGAGCAGTTCTTC.

The gene calls are TRBV6-5 and TRBJ2-1; TRBD2 is a possible D gene (6 bases). This CDR3 has 14 residues. Germline CDR1 MNHEY, CDR2 SVGAGI. V gave up 5 bases and J gave up 10 bases, with 18 bases separating them. Here the CDR3 reads CASSTRRGREEQFF. For the CDR3, the DNA is TGTGCCAGCAGTACTCGCCGCGGACGGGAGGAGCAGTTCTTC.

This clone was recorded only once. The chain joins TRBV19 to TRBJ2-1; D not resolved. V lost 1 base, J lost 7 bases, and 11 bases lay in between. CDR1 is LNHDA, CDR2 SQIVND, per germline (reference sequence). The CDR3 totals 14 residues. Here the CDR3 reads CASSIAHLGNEQFF. CDR3 DNA: TGTGCCAGTAGTATAGCCCATCTAGGGAATGAGCAGTTCTTC.

The chain couples TRBV29-1 to TRBJ2-7; D perhaps matches TRBD1 (6 bases). CDR3 length: 13 residues. Per the germline V gene, CDR1 is SQVTM and CDR2 is ANQGSEA. Trimming pared 3 bases from V and 3 bases from J, leaving 12 bases between. The CDR3 protein is CSVEGAGIYEQYF. The CDR3 DNA sequence: TGCAGCGTTGAGGGGGCAGGGATCTACGAGCAGTACTTC.

This chain uses TRBV7-1 with TRBJ2-1; perhaps TRBD2 as D (5 bases). TRBV7-1 is designated an ORF whose function remains uncertain. Trimming took 4 bases from V and 7 from J, leaving 8 bases between them. This CDR3 is 12 amino acids long. DNA of the CDR3: TGTGCCAGCAGCTTAGCGAATAATGAGCAGTTCTTC. Amino acid sequence: CASSLANNEQFF.

The J gene is TRBJ2-2, the V gene TRBV5-1; D unclear. This CDR3 spans 14 amino acids. Germline V lookup: CDR1 SGHRS, CDR2 YFSETQ. V lost 3 bases and J 2 bases, leaving 8 bases between the germline ends. CDR3 DNA: TGCGCCAGCAGCTCCTTACAAAACACCGGGGAGCTGTTTTTT. It specifies CASSSLQNTGELFF.

Of note for this clone: This same CDR3 is encoded by further DNA sequences in the sample. This chain joins TRBV28 and TRBJ1-2; 7 positions match TRBD1. Per the germline V gene, CDR1 is MDHEN and CDR2 is SYDVKM. The CDR3 covers 12 residues. Trimming at V came to 5 bases and at J to 7 bases, leaving 4 bases not matched to a gene. The CDR3 sequence: CASSPRTGGYTF. The DNA for the CDR3 is TGTGCCAGCAGTCCCAGGACAGGTGGCTACACCTTC.

This rearrangement joins TRBV28 to TRBJ1-6; no clear D. V lost 3 bases, J lost 4 bases, and 7 bases lay in between. Germline-derived CDR1 and CDR2 are MDHEN and SYDVKM. The CDR3 length is 14 residues. CDR3 loop: CASSFREYNSPLHF. The CDR3 nucleotides are TGTGCCAGCAGTTTCCGGGAGTATAATTCACCCCTCCACTTT.

The chain uses TRBV6-6 and TRBJ2-4; 7 bases map to TRBD1. CDR1 MNHNY and CDR2 SVGAGI come from the germline V gene (reference sequence). The CDR3 runs 15 residues. V lost 6 bases, J lost 4 bases, and 9 bases stayed unmatched. The DNA of the CDR3 is TGTGCCAGCAGCCTGCCCGGGACAGTTAAAAACATTCAGTACTTC. Its protein product is CASSLPGTVKNIQYF.

This rearrangement joins TRBV28 to TRBJ2-5; D is tentatively TRBD1 or TRBD2 (6 bases each). This CDR3 spans 14 amino acids. The germline gives CDR1 MDHEN, CDR2 SYDVKM. The germline V and J ends were trimmed by 5 bases and 1 base, with 11 bases remaining between them. CDR3 residues: CASSGGQLQETQYF. The CDR3 DNA reads as TGTGCCAGCAGTGGGGGGCAGCTCCAAGAGACCCAGTACTTC. The full variable domain, completed using reference TRBV28 and TRBJ2-5, is DVKVTQSSRYLVKRTGEKVFLECVQDMDHENMFWYRQDPGLGLRLIYFSYDVKMKEKGDIPEGYSVSREKKERFSLILESASTNQTSMYLCASSGGQLQETQYFGPGTRLLVL.

This clone showed up just once. The chain is built from TRBV7-2 and TRBJ2-7, with 7 bases fitting TRBD1. The CDR3 runs to 14 residues. The germline gives CDR1 SGHTA, CDR2 FQGNSA. The trim removed 1 base at V and 3 bases at J, leaving 3 bases unmatched. The CDR3 loop reads CASSLEGGHYEQYF. The DNA of the CDR3 is TGTGCCAGCAGCTTAGAAGGGGGCCACTACGAGCAGTACTTC.

In its sample, this clone was seen once. This rearrangement joins TRBV4-3 to TRBJ2-5; D gene unclear. In germline, CDR1 is LGHNA, CDR2 YSLEER. Trimming removed 1 base from V and 1 base from J, with 7 bases in between. The CDR3 runs to 14 residues. The CDR3 nucleotides read TGCGCCAGCAGCCAAGTTGACTTCCAAGAGACCCAGTACTTC. Translating gives CASSQVDFQETQYF.